The sequence of this TCR beta chain was determined in a study of blood T cell repertoires in COVID-19. At the level of the study: From T cells, B-cell-depleted T cells, or PBMCs came the material, which was cDNA or gDNA.

TCRdb's table, derived via immunoSEQ multiplex PCR, lists solely in-frame clones and lacks some. The table records 150,000 to 250,000 clones, around 82% of them present only once. V was pared by 3 bases and J by 6 bases, with 13 bases between. This CDR3 is built from 14 residues. Germline CDR1 is MDHEN and CDR2 is SYDVKM. The chain links TRBV28 to TRBJ2-3; the D gene is possibly TRBD1 (6 bases). This clonotype originated in a man aged 40-55 years who had recovered from COVID-19. Sequencing input: PBMCs or T cells enriched from blood (not recorded which). The CDR3 bases are TGTGCCAGCAGTTTCCGACAGGTGAGGGATACGCAGTATTTT. Protein sequence: CASSFRQVRDTQYF.